This T cell receptor beta chain was captured by sequencing in a study of cytomegalovirus exposure and HLA in healthy donors. This CDR3 is 17 amino acids long. Trimming at V came to 6 bases and at J to 0 bases, leaving 9 bases not matched to a gene. Per the germline V gene, CDR1 is MDHEN and CDR2 is SYDVKM. With 60 Vbeta and 13 Jbeta primers, the PCR was carried out. The method was immunoSEQ multiplex PCR; TCRdb's version includes in-frame clones alone and lacks a portion of them. The sample lists approximately 150,000 clones, over 60% occurring once. V and J are TRBV28 and TRBJ1-5; 9 bases are a match to TRBD1. The sequence derives from a woman aged 60 to 75 in good health and CMV-seronegative. Sequences were obtained from PBMCs. This CDR3 reads CASSRDRAQYSNQPQHF. Here the CDR3 DNA reads TGTGCCAGCAGCCGGGACAGGGCCCAATATAGCAATCAGCCCCAGCATTTT.